This TCR beta chain was documented in a study of blood T cell repertoires in COVID-19. This CDR3 contains 18 residues. CDR1 is LGHDT, CDR2 YNNKEL, per germline (reference sequence). V trimming: 0 bases; J trimming: 6 bases; junction bases outside the gene matches: 8. The protocol was immunoSEQ multiplex PCR, while the TCRdb copy is restricted to in-frame clones and leaves out a portion. The sample has around 120,000 clones, roughly 90% seen once; the top ten hold 7.5% to 8%. The material sequenced was peripheral blood. J is TRBJ2-3 and V is TRBV3-1 (or the pseudogene TRBV3-2); the match to TRBD2 covers 14 bases. This sequence was found in a man aged 45-65 years with acute or convalescent COVID-19. As DNA, the CDR3 is TGTGCCAGCAGCCAAGAGGTGACTAGCGGGAGGGCGAGGGATACGCAGTATTTT. Translated, it gives CASSQEVTSGRARDTQYF.